This T cell receptor beta chain comes out of a study of blood T cell repertoires in COVID-19. Assay: immunoSEQ multiplex PCR; the TCRdb copy retains only in-frame clones and omits some. The table lists more than 25,000 clones, 65% to 90% of them singletons. Per the germline V gene, CDR1 is SGHNT and CDR2 is YYREEE (reference sequence). This CDR3 is built from 16 residues. Trimming shortened V by 1 base and J by 3 bases, and 13 bases separated the two germline ends. J is TRBJ2-2 and V is TRBV5-4; tentative D call: TRBD1 (6 bases). Sequenced sample: peripheral blood. The receptor's source is a human donor in a cohort sampled during active COVID-19. The CDR3 region is CASSLFLQGDTGELFF. In DNA, the CDR3 is TGTGCCAGCAGCTTGTTTCTACAGGGTGACACCGGGGAGCTGTTTTTT.